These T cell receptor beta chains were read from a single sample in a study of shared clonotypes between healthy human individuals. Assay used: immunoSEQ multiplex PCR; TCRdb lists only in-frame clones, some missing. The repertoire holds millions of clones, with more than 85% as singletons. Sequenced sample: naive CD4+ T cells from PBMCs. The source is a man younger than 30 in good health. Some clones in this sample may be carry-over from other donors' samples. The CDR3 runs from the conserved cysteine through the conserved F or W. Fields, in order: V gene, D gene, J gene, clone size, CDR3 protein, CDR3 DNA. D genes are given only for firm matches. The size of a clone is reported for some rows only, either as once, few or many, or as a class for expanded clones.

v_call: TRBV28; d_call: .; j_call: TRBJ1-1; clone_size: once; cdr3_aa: CASSLIGRESAFF; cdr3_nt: TGTGCCAGCAGTTTAATAGGACGGGAGTCGGCTTTCTTT
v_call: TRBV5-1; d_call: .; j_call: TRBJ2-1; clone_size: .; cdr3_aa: CASSPNGFIGGNEQFF; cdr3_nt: TGCGCCAGCAGTCCAAACGGGTTCATCGGGGGCAATGAGCAGTTCTTC
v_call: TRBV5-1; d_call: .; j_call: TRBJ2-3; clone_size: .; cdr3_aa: CASSFGGRTDTQYF; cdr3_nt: TGCGCCAGCAGCTTCGGGGGTCGCACAGATACGCAGTATTTT
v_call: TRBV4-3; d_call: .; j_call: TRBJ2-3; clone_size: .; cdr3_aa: CASSLGGPPDTQYF; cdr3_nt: TGCGCCAGCAGCCTCGGGGGCCCCCCAGATACGCAGTATTTT
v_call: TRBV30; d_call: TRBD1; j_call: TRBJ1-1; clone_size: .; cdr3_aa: CAWITGGGTEAFF; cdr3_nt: TGTGCCTGGATCACAGGGGGCGGGACTGAAGCTTTCTTT
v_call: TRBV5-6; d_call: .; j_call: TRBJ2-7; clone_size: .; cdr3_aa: CASSLSPASPSYEQYF; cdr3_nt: TGTGCCAGCAGCTTGAGCCCTGCCAGTCCCTCCTACGAGCAGTACTTC
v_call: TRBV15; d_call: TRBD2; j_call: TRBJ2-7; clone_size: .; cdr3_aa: CATSRDRASGVISYEQYF; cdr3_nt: TGTGCCACCAGCAGAGATAGGGCTAGCGGCGTAATATCCTACGAGCAGTACTTC
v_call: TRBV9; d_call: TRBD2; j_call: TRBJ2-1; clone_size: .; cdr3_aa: CASSITSATYNEQFF; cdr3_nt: TGTGCCAGCAGTATAACTAGCGCCACCTACAATGAGCAGTTCTTC
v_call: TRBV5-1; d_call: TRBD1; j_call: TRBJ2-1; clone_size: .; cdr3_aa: CASSRDRGPYNEQFF; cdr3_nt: TGCGCCAGCAGCCGCGACAGGGGGCCCTACAATGAGCAGTTCTTC
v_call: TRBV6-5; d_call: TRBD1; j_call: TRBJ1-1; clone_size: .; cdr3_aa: CASRNPGQGIMGAFF; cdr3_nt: TGTGCCAGCAGAAATCCCGGACAGGGTATAATGGGAGCTTTCTTT
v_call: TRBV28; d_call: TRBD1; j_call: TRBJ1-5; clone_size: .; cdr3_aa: CASRRQGGQPQHF; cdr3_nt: TGTGCCAGCAGACGACAGGGAGGCCAGCCCCAGCATTTT
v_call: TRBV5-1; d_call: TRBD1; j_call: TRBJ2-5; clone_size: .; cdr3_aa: CASSVQGAQYF; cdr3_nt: TGCGCCAGCAGCGTACAGGGGGCCCAGTACTTC
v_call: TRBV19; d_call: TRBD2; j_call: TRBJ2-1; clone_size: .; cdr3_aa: CAIASGEKQFF; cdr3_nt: TGTGCCATTGCTAGCGGGGAAAAGCAGTTCTTC
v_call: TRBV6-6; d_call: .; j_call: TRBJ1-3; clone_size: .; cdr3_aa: CASSGPLAGNTIYF; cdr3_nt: TGTGCCAGCAGTGGGCCACTGGCTGGAAACACCATATATTTT
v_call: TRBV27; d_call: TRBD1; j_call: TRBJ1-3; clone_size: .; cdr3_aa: CASSLQGAGGNTIYF; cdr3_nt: TGTGCCAGCAGTTTACAGGGGGCTGGGGGAAACACCATATATTTT
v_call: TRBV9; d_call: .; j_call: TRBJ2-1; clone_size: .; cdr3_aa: CASSVSDLMEQFF; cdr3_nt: TGTGCCAGCAGCGTCTCGGACCTTATGGAGCAGTTCTTC
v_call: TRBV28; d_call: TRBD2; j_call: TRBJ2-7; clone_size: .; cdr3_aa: CASRPGRGVGYEQYF; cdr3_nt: TGTGCCAGCAGACCGGGACGGGGGGTTGGGTACGAGCAGTACTTC
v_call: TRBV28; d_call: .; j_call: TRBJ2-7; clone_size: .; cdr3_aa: CASSLMGLEQYF; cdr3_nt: TGTGCCAGCAGTTTAATGGGTCTCGAGCAGTACTTC
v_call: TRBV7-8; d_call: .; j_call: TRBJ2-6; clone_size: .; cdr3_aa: CASSSRGSLLSGANVLTF; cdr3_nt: TGTGCCAGCAGCTCGAGGGGCAGTCTCCTCTCTGGGGCCAACGTCCTGACTTTC
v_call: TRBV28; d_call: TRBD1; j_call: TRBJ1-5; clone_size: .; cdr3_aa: CASSLQTGAAGQPQHF; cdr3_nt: TGTGCCAGCAGTTTGCAAACAGGGGCGGCGGGTCAGCCCCAGCATTTT
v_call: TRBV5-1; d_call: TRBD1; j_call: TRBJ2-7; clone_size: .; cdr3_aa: CASSFLTGNSYEQYF; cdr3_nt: TGCGCCAGCAGCTTCCTGACAGGGAATTCCTACGAGCAGTACTTC
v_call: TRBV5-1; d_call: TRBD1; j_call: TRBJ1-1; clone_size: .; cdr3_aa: CASSTGQGRTITEAFF; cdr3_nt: TGCGCCAGCAGCACCGGACAGGGGAGGACGATCACTGAAGCTTTCTTT
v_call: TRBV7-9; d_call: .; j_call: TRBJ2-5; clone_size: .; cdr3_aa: CASSLLVVDQETQYF; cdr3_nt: TGTGCCAGCAGCTTACTTGTCGTCGACCAAGAGACCCAGTACTTC
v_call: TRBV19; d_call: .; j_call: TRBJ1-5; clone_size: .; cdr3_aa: CASSRIGTSTYSNQPQHF; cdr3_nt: TGTGCCAGTTCAAGGATAGGGACGTCGACCTATAGCAATCAGCCCCAGCATTTT
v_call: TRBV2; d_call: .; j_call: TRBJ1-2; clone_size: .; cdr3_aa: CASREYGANYGYTF; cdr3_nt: TGTGCCAGCAGGGAATACGGAGCTAACTATGGCTACACCTTC
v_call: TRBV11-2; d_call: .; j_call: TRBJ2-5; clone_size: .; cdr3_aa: CASSLGTNSQETQYF; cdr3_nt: TGTGCCAGCAGCTTAGGAACAAACAGCCAAGAGACCCAGTACTTC
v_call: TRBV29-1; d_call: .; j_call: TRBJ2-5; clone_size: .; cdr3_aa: CSVGGGRFQETQYF; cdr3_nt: TGCAGCGTTGGAGGCGGACGGTTCCAAGAGACCCAGTACTTC
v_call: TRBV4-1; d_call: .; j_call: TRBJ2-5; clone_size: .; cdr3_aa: CASSHYFKETQYF; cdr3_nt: TGCGCCAGCAGCCATTATTTTAAAGAGACCCAGTACTTC
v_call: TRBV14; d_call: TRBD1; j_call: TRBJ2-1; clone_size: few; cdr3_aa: CASSQTGTGGRYEQFF; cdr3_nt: TGTGCCAGCAGCCAAACCGGGACAGGGGGCCGCTATGAGCAGTTCTTC
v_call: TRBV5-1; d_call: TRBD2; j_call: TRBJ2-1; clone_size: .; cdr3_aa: CASSLLPGGTSYNEQFF; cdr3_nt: TGCGCCAGCAGCTTGTTGCCGGGAGGGACCTCCTACAATGAGCAGTTCTTC
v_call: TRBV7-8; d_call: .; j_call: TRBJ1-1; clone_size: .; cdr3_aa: CASSYPWGTGRETEAFF; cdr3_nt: TGTGCCAGCAGCTACCCTTGGGGTACAGGGAGGGAGACTGAAGCTTTCTTT
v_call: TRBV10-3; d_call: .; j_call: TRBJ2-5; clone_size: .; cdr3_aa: CAISEGPYYTQYF; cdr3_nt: TGTGCCATCAGTGAGGGACCCTATTACACCCAGTACTTC
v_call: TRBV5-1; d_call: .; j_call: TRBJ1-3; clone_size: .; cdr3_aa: CASSLGNQQQGTIYF; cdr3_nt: TGCGCCAGCAGCTTGGGCAATCAACAACAGGGTACCATATATTTT
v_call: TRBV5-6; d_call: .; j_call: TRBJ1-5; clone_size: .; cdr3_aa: CASSFYEDDSYSNQPQHF; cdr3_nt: TGTGCCAGCAGCTTTTACGAGGATGATTCATATAGCAATCAGCCCCAGCATTTT
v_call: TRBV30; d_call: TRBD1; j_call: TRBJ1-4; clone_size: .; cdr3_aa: CAWSVPTGLNEKLFF; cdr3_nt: TGTGCCTGGAGTGTCCCGACAGGGCTTAATGAAAAACTGTTTTTT
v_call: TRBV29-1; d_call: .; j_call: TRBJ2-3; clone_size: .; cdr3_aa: CSVSPLGVTDTQYF; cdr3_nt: TGCAGCGTTTCCCCCCTAGGAGTCACAGATACGCAGTATTTT
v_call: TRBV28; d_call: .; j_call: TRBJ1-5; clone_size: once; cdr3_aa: CASSHSQGRNQPQHF; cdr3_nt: TGTGCCAGCAGTCATTCACAGGGTCGTAATCAGCCCCAGCATTTT
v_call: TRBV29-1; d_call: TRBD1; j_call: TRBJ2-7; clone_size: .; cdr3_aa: CSVPGQGGSEQYF; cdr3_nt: TGCAGCGTCCCGGGACAGGGGGGTTCCGAGCAGTACTTC
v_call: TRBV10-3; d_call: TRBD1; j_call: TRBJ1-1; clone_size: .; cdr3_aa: CAISETGEDTEAFF; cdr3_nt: TGTGCCATCAGTGAGACAGGGGAGGACACTGAAGCTTTCTTT
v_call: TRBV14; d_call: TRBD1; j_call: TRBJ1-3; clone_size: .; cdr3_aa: CASSRRTGNLPGNTIYF; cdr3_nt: TGTGCCAGCAGCCGCCGGACAGGGAATTTACCTGGAAACACCATATATTTT
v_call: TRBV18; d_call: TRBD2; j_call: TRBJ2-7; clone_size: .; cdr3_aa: CASSPPLAGQPEQYF; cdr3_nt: TGTGCCAGCTCACCCCCTCTAGCGGGTCAACCTGAGCAGTACTTC
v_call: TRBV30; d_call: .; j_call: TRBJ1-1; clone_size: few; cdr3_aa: CAWREQASEAFF; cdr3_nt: TGTGCCTGGAGGGAACAGGCTAGCGAAGCTTTCTTT
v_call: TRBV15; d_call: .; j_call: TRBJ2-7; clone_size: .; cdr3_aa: CATSRGQAWASYEQYF; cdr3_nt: TGTGCCACCAGCAGAGGACAGGCGTGGGCTTCGTACGAGCAGTACTTC
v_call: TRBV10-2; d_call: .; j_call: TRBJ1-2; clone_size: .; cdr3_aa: CASRPELANYGYTF; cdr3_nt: TGCGCCAGCCGACCTGAGTTAGCTAACTATGGCTACACCTTC
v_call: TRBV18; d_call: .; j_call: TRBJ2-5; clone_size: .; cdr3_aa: CASSPGEGETQYF; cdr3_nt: TGTGCCAGCTCACCGGGAGAGGGAGAGACCCAGTACTTC
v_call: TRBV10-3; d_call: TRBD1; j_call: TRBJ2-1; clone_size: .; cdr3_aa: CAISDSGQIINEQFF; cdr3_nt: TGTGCCATCAGTGACTCGGGACAGATAATCAATGAGCAGTTCTTC
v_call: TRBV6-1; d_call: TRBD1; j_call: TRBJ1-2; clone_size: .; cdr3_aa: CASSEQGVSYGYTF; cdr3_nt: TGTGCCAGCAGTGAACAGGGGGTATCCTATGGCTACACCTTC
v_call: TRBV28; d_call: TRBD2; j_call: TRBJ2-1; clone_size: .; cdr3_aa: CASSSTSGRASEQFF; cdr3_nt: TGTGCCAGCAGTTCCACTAGCGGGAGGGCCAGTGAGCAGTTCTTC
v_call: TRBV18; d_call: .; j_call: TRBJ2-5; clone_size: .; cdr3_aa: CASSFQGQETQYF; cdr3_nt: TGTGCCAGCTCATTCCAGGGACAAGAGACCCAGTACTTC
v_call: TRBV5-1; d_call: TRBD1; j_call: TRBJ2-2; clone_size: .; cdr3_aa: CASSWTGDFARELFF; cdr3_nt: TGCGCCAGCAGCTGGACAGGGGACTTTGCACGGGAGCTGTTTTTT